This T cell receptor beta chain was identified in a study of CD8+CD57+ T cells in acquired aplastic anemia. It was genomic DNA that served as the template for profiling TCR beta VDJ and CDR3. TCRdb processed the reads anew with MiXCR; each CDR3 protein has one entry. The sample carries about 200,000 distinct CDR3 sequences, over 55% recorded once. This clonotype was counted only a few times. Its antigen is unknown. CDR1 and CDR2 (germline): SEHNR, FQNEAQ (reference sequence). Trimming removed 1 base from V and 3 bases from J, with 13 bases in between. The CDR3 loop spans 15 amino acids. Overall study results and limits: Patients did not significantly differ from controls in CD8+ Simpson's diversity.

All patients picked for sequencing had shown, by flow cytometry, an expansion of CD8+CD57+ cells. Severe acquired aplastic anemia was the diagnosis recorded for all patients. Material for sequencing was sorted CD4+, CD8+, or CD8+CD57+ T cells (not recorded which) from PBMCs. This receptor was identified in a human donor with aplastic anemia. V is TRBV7-9 and J is TRBJ2-7, with D tentatively TRBD1 (6 bases). CDR3: CASSLGDRTYYEQYF. The DNA of the CDR3 is TGTGCCAGCAGCTTAGGAGACAGGACTTACTACGAGCAGTACTTC.